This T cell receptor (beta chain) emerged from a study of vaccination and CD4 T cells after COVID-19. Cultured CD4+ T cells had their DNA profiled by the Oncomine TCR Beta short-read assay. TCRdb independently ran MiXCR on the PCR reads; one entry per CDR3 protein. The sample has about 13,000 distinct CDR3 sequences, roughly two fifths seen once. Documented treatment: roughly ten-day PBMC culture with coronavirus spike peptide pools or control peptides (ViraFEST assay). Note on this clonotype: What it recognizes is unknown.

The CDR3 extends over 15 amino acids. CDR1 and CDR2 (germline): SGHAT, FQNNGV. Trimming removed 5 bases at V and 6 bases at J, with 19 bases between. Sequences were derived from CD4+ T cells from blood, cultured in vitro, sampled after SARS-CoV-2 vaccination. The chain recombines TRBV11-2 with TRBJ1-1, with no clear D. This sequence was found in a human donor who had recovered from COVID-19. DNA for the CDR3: TGTGCCAGCAGCCCAAAGAACCGAAATGGGCCTGAAGCTTTCTTT. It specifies CASSPKNRNGPEAFF.